The 24 T cell receptor beta chains below come from one sample, sequenced in a study of blood T cell repertoires in COVID-19. The repertoire was sequenced with immunoSEQ multiplex PCR; TCRdb's copy has only in-frame clones and lacks some. This sample yields under 200,000 clones, of which roughly nine tenths are seen a single time; under 5% belongs to the top ten. The sample taken for sequencing was peripheral blood. Receptors originate from a woman in her seventies with acute or convalescent COVID-19.

The table lists this clone with a count of one. The genes are TRBV5-1 and TRBJ2-7, with 12 positions matching TRBD2. This CDR3 region has 17 residues. Per the germline V gene, CDR1 is SGHRS and CDR2 is YFSETQ. V shed 1 base, J shed 2 bases, and the junction held 7 bases outside the gene matches. CDR3 sequence: CASSLLVPSGGAYEQYF. The CDR3 coding sequence is TGCGCCAGCAGCTTGTTAGTGCCTAGCGGGGGGGCCTACGAGCAGTACTTC.

The chain uses TRBV18 and TRBJ1-2; D uncertain. The CDR3 is 13 residues long. In germline, CDR1 is KGHSH, CDR2 LQKENI. The V end was cut by 3 bases, the J end by 6 bases, with 11 bases between. The CDR3 reads CASSPLGYNGYTF. In DNA form, the CDR3 reads TGTGCCAGCTCACCCTTGGGCTATAATGGCTACACCTTC.

Only one count was recorded for this clone. V gene TRBV2 combines with J gene TRBJ2-5; 10 bases align to TRBD2. This CDR3 spans 15 amino acids. Trimming at V came to 1 base and at J to 7 bases, leaving 6 bases not matched to a gene. Germline V lookup: CDR1 SNHLY, CDR2 FYNNEI. The CDR3 bases are TGTGCCAGCAGTGAAGTGGCTAGCGGGAGTGCGACCCAGTACTTC. Its translation: CASSEVASGSATQYF. The complete variable domain, with remaining parts taken from reference TRBV2 and TRBJ2-5, reads EPEVTQTPSHQVTQMGQEVILRCVPISNHLYFYWYRQILGQKVEFLVSFYNNEISEKSEIFDDQFSVERPDGSNFTLKIRSTKLEDSAMYFCASSEVASGSATQYFGPGTRLLVL.

The V and J genes are TRBV30 and TRBJ2-5, with 12 bases matching TRBD2. The CDR3 totals 17 residues. The V gene end was trimmed by 2 bases and the J gene end by 5 bases; junction bases not matched to a gene: 12. Germline V gene data show CDR1 as GTSNPN and CDR2 as SVGIG (reference sequence). CDR3 loop: CAWSPGRLAGGLETQYF. CDR3 nucleotides: TGTGCCTGGAGTCCAGGACGGCTAGCGGGGGGGCTCGAGACCCAGTACTTC. Together with reference TRBV30 and TRBJ2-5, the CDR3 gives the full variable domain: SQTIHQWPATLVQPVGSPLSLECTVEGTSNPNLYWYRQAAGRGLQLLFYSVGIGQISSEVPQNLSASRPQDRQFILSSKKLLLSDSGFYLCAWSPGRLAGGLETQYFGPGTRLLVL.

V usage is TRBV10-3 and J usage is TRBJ1-6; the D gene is possibly TRBD1 (6 bases). This CDR3 region has 13 residues. Germline loops: CDR1 ENHRY, CDR2 SYGVKD. Deletions cut 4 bases from V and 7 bases from J, with 8 bases between. The CDR3 DNA is TGTGCCATCAGTGGGGGGCCCAATTCACCCCTCCACTTT. This gives the protein CAISGGPNSPLHF.

The rearrangement joins TRBV3-1 (or the pseudogene TRBV3-2) to TRBJ1-6; TRBD1 matches at 7 bases. From germline, CDR1 is LGHDT and CDR2 YNNKEL (reference sequence). V shed 6 bases and J 5 bases; nucleotides not matched to a gene: 10. CDR3 length equals 16 residues. As DNA, the CDR3 is TGTGCCAGCAGTTCCAGGACCGGGACAGATAATTCACCCCTCCACTTT. It encodes CASSSRTGTDNSPLHF.

V usage is TRBV4-1 and J usage is TRBJ2-5; TRBD1 matches at 9 bases. CDR1 MGHRA and CDR2 YSYEKL come from the germline V gene. The CDR3 has 17 residues. Trimming at V came to 3 bases and at J to 4 bases, leaving 12 bases not matched to a gene. In nucleotides, the CDR3 is TGCGCCAGCAGCCAGGACGGCGGGACAGGGACCCCAGAGACCCAGTACTTC. Its translation is CASSQDGGTGTPETQYF.

The chain employs TRBV6-2 or TRBV6-3 and TRBJ1-2, with D possibly TRBD1 on 6 matching bases. CDR3 size: 18 residues. Germline lookup yields CDR1 MNHEY and CDR2 SVGEGT. V was clipped by 2 bases and J by 5 bases, with 24 bases between them. CDR3 in amino acids: CASSYPRIGGQAHYGYTF. CDR3 DNA: TGTGCCAGCAGTTACCCTAGGATTGGGGGCCAGGCCCATTATGGCTACACCTTC.

V and J are TRBV27 and TRBJ1-1; D unresolved. Trimming left V 6 bases short and J 0 bases short, with 8 bases between. Looked up from germline, CDR1 is MNHEY and CDR2 is SMNVEV (reference sequence). The CDR3 consists of 13 residues. CDR3 nucleotides: TGTGCCAGCAGCTTGAGCATGAACACTGAAGCTTTCTTT. This translates into CASSLSMNTEAFF.

The chain combines TRBV10-2 with TRBJ2-7; D gene uncertain. The V gene lost 4 bases and the J gene lost 2 bases, with 12 bases spanning the gap. CDR1 WSHSY and CDR2 SAAADI come from the germline V gene. This CDR3 has 14 amino acids. The CDR3 here is CASSALLTPYEQYF. The CDR3 DNA follows: TGCGCCAGCAGTGCACTCTTAACCCCCTACGAGCAGTACTTC.

V gene TRBV19 combines with J gene TRBJ1-1; weak D call: TRBD1 (6 bases). Germline V gene lookup returns CDR1 LNHDA and CDR2 SQIVND (reference sequence). Trimming stripped 2 bases from V and 2 bases from J, with 21 bases between. CDR3 size: 18 residues. The CDR3 spells CASSILHLNTGFNTEAFF. CDR3 DNA: TGTGCCAGTAGTATACTACACCTCAACACAGGGTTCAACACTGAAGCTTTCTTT. The complete variable domain, with remaining parts taken from reference TRBV19 and TRBJ1-1, reads DGGITQSPKYLFRKEGQNVTLSCEQNLNHDAMYWYRQDPGQGLRLIYYSQIVNDFQKGDIAEGYSVSREKKESFPLTVTSAQKNPTAFYLCASSILHLNTGFNTEAFFGQGTRLTVV.

The chain couples TRBV3-1 (or the pseudogene TRBV3-2) to TRBJ2-5; TRBD1 aligns across 12 bases. J was trimmed by 5 bases and V by 5 bases; bases with no gene match: 6. Germline V gene lookup returns CDR1 LGHDT and CDR2 YNNKEL (reference sequence). The CDR3 covers 15 residues. The CDR3 DNA reads TGTGCCAGCAGCTACCGGGACAGGGGGCGGGAGACCCAGTACTTC. Protein sequence: CASSYRDRGRETQYF.

The chain couples TRBV2 to TRBJ2-7; 10 bases are shared with TRBD2. After removal of 6 bases from V and 1 base from J, the junction contained 6 bases not matched to a gene. The germline gives CDR1 SNHLY, CDR2 FYNNEI. The CDR3 totals 15 residues. The CDR3 region is CASSPTSGQSYEQYF. Here the CDR3 DNA reads TGTGCCAGCAGCCCGACTAGCGGGCAGTCCTACGAGCAGTACTTC.

J is TRBJ1-5 and V is TRBV27; TRBD1 aligns across 7 bases. The CDR3 extends over 17 amino acids. Germline V gene sequence: CDR1 MNHEY, CDR2 SMNVEV (reference sequence). Unmatched junction bases numbered 12, after V lost 5 bases and J lost 2 bases. CDR3 amino acids: CASSMHPRTGRNQPQHF. CDR3 nucleotides: TGTGCCAGCAGTATGCACCCTCGGACAGGCCGCAATCAGCCCCAGCATTTT.

The chain has TRBV5-4 and TRBJ1-1, with D tentatively TRBD1 (5 bases). Trimming removed 0 bases at V and 1 base at J, with 7 bases between. The CDR3 loop spans 14 amino acids. CDR1 and CDR2 from the germline V gene are SGHNT and YYREEE (reference sequence). CDR3 residues: CASSLGGTNTEAFF. The DNA for the CDR3 is TGTGCCAGCAGCTTGGGCGGGACGAACACTGAAGCTTTCTTT.

This chain connects TRBV14 to TRBJ2-3; D is perhaps TRBD2 (6 bases). Deletions cut 6 bases from V and 9 bases from J, with 10 bases between. Germline V gene data show CDR1 as SGHDN and CDR2 as FVKESK. The CDR3 covers 11 residues. CDR3 bases: TGTGCCAGCAGTGTGGAGGGAACGCAGTATTTT. As protein: CASSVEGTQYF.

This clone was detected only a few times. V and J are TRBV27 and TRBJ1-6, with 9 bases that match TRBD1. This CDR3 has 15 residues. Germline-derived CDR1 and CDR2 are MNHEY and SMNVEV (reference sequence). Germline trimming cut 8 bases from V and 5 bases from J; bases unmatched to any gene: 7. The CDR3 region has the DNA TGTGCCAGCGCCTTCGGGACAGGGAATAATTCACCCCTCCACTTT. The encoded protein is CASAFGTGNNSPLHF.

The V gene is TRBV2, the J gene TRBJ1-5; D is ambiguous. CDR1 and CDR2 (germline): SNHLY, FYNNEI. Trimming left V 5 bases short and J 0 bases short, with 17 bases between. The CDR3 runs 17 residues. This CDR3 reads CASSHLGGVYSNQPQHF. The CDR3 DNA reads TGTGCCAGCAGTCATCTAGGCGGAGTTTATAGCAATCAGCCCCAGCATTTT.

Of note for this clone: Other DNA sequences in this specimen translate into the identical CDR3. The CDR3 spells CASSSDRGSYNEQFF. The DNA for the CDR3 is TGTGCCAGCAGCTCGGACAGGGGCTCCTACAATGAGCAGTTCTTC. This chain connects TRBV7-2 to TRBJ2-1, with 9 bases matching TRBD1. The V gene end was trimmed by 4 bases and the J gene end by 0 bases; junction bases not matched to a gene: 1. Germline V CDR1 and CDR2: SGHTA, FQGNSA. The CDR3 runs 15 residues.

This clone was counted between two and nine times. The chain joins TRBV5-1 to TRBJ1-1, with 7 bases identical to TRBD1. The CDR3 is 15 residues long. With V trimmed by 4 bases and J by 3 bases, 9 bases remained unmatched. Germline assignment: CDR1 SGHRS and CDR2 YFSETQ. This CDR3 is CASSLTQGSDTEAFF. DNA of the CDR3: TGCGCCAGCAGCCTGACACAGGGGTCGGACACTGAAGCTTTCTTT. The complete variable domain, with remaining parts taken from reference TRBV5-1 and TRBJ1-1, reads KAGVTQTPRYLIKTRGQQVTLSCSPISGHRSVSWYQQTPGQGLQFLFEYFSETQRNKGNFPGRFSGRQFSNSRSEMNVSTLELGDSALYLCASSLTQGSDTEAFFGQGTRLTVV.

This chain uses TRBV24-1 with TRBJ1-5; a weak D match, TRBD1 (5 bases). In germline, CDR1 is KGHDR, CDR2 SFDVKD. This CDR3 has 14 residues. V lost 4 bases and J 7 bases, leaving 13 bases between the germline ends. The CDR3 sequence is CATSEGPVGQPQHF. CDR3 DNA: TGTGCCACCAGTGAGGGGCCAGTTGGCCAGCCCCAGCATTTT.

The rearrangement joins TRBV9 to TRBJ2-5; TRBD2 is a possible D gene (5 bases). Germline V gene sequence: CDR1 SGDLS, CDR2 YYNGEE. The ends were cut back, 0 bases at V and 5 bases at J, with 14 bases in the middle. The CDR3 is 15 amino acids. Here the CDR3 DNA reads TGTGCCAGCAGCGTAGCCGGCCGTGGCGGGGAGACCCAGTACTTC. Translating it yields CASSVAGRGGETQYF. The entire variable domain, with the rest obtained from reference TRBV9 and TRBJ2-5, is as follows: DSGVTQTPKHLITATGQRVTLRCSPRSGDLSVYWYQQSLDQGLQFLIQYYNGEERAKGNILERFSAQQFPDLHSELNLSSLELGDSALYFCASSVAGRGGETQYFGPGTRLLVL.

The chain uses TRBV6-5 and TRBJ1-1; no firm D call. CDR1 is MNHEY, CDR2 SVGAGI, per germline. This CDR3 region has 12 residues. Trimming shortened V by 2 bases and J by 8 bases, and 9 bases separated the two germline ends. For the CDR3, the DNA is TGTGCCAGCAGTTACCTGGGCAGCGAAGCTTTCTTT. Protein: CASSYLGSEAFF.

The chain carries TRBV7-6 and TRBJ1-1; D possibly corresponds to TRBD1 (6 bases). This CDR3 spans 18 amino acids. Trimming took 2 bases from V and 0 from J, leaving 19 bases between them. CDR1 and CDR2 (germline): SGHVS, FNYEAQ. The CDR3: CASSLLGVGALMNTEAFF. The CDR3 nucleotides are TGTGCCAGCAGCTTACTCGGTGTGGGGGCGCTTATGAACACTGAAGCTTTCTTT.